The 21 T cell receptor beta chains below come from one sample, sequenced in a study of OX40 agonist ivuxolimab in advanced cancers. Sequencing used immunoSEQ multiplex PCR; TCRdb keeps in-frame clones, though not all of them. The data hold 70,000 or so clones, with about four fifths observed a single time. Sequenced here: CD4+ or CD8+ T cells sorted from blood, sampled in a trial of the OX40 agonist ivuxolimab. The receptors were sampled from an adult with an advanced solid tumor such as melanoma, head and neck, liver or kidney cancer.

This clone was observed a few times. This chain connects TRBV11-3 to TRBJ1-1, with 11 nucleotides matching TRBD1. The CDR3 has 15 amino acids. Germline trimming cut 5 bases from V and 4 bases from J; bases unmatched to any gene: 6. The germline CDR1 and CDR2 sequences are SGHNT and YENEEA. For the CDR3, the DNA is TGTGCCAGCAGCCGGGGACAGGGGGTTTTCACTGAAGCTTTCTTT. Its protein is CASSRGQGVFTEAFF.

The chain couples TRBV7-8 to TRBJ1-6; possible D gene TRBD1, 5 bases. V shed 3 bases and J shed 9 bases, with 15 bases lying between them. Germline loops: CDR1 SGHVS, CDR2 FQNEAQ. The length of the CDR3 is 15 residues. This chain's CDR3 is CASSFGEGSVSPLHF. CDR3 bases: TGTGCCAGCAGCTTTGGAGAGGGGTCGGTTTCACCCCTCCACTTT.

The J gene is TRBJ2-7, the V gene TRBV10-2; a weak D match, TRBD2 (6 bases). Germline V lookup: CDR1 WSHSY, CDR2 SAAADI. This CDR3 has 13 residues. Trimming left V 6 bases short and J 5 bases short, with 14 bases between. The CDR3 loop is CASSGGSRNEQYF. In nucleotides, the CDR3 is TGCGCCAGCAGCGGGGGTAGCCGTAACGAGCAGTACTTC.

This clone turned up a few times. The V call is TRBV7-2, the J call TRBJ1-1, with D possibly being TRBD1 (6 bases). Trimming took off 6 bases at V and 4 bases at J, with 12 bases between the two ends. The CDR3 runs to 13 residues. The germline V gene has CDR1 SGHTA and CDR2 FQGNSA. The CDR3, as DNA: TGTGCCAGCAGACAGGACAGAACCACTGAAGCTTTCTTT. Translated, it gives CASRQDRTTEAFF.

V usage is TRBV6-5 and J usage is TRBJ1-5, with D possibly TRBD1 on 5 matching bases. The CDR3 contains 15 residues. Germline-derived CDR1 and CDR2 are MNHEY and SVGAGI. V was clipped by 6 bases and J by 2 bases, with 14 bases between them. The CDR3 sequence: CASRPHRGGNQPQHF. CDR3 nucleotide sequence: TGTGCCAGCAGACCTCACCGGGGCGGCAATCAGCCCCAGCATTTT.

The rearrangement uses TRBV7-2 and TRBJ2-1, with TRBD2 matching over 12 bases. The ends lost 3 bases at V and 8 bases at J; junction bases unmatched: 5. Germline assignment: CDR1 SGHTA and CDR2 FQGNSA. The CDR3 has 15 amino acids. CDR3: CASSLASGGADEQFF. The CDR3 nucleotides read TGTGCCAGCAGCTTGGCTAGCGGGGGGGCTGATGAGCAGTTCTTC.

The V call is TRBV7-9, the J call TRBJ1-1; 10 nucleotides line up with TRBD1. The CDR3 length is 15 residues. Unmatched junction bases numbered 4, after V lost 4 bases and J lost 2 bases. Germline CDR1 SEHNR, CDR2 FQNEAQ (reference sequence). This CDR3 reads CASSSGQGVNTEAFF. CDR3 DNA sequence: TGTGCCAGCAGCTCAGGACAGGGGGTAAACACTGAAGCTTTCTTT. Supplemented by reference TRBV7-9 and TRBJ1-1, the full variable domain reads DTGVSQNPRHKITKRGQNVTFRCDPISEHNRLYWYRQTLGQGPEFLTYFQNEAQLEKSRLLSDRFSAERPKGSFSTLEIQRTEQGDSAMYLCASSSGQGVNTEAFFGQGTRLTVV.

This chain links TRBV12-5 with TRBJ2-3, with D hard to call. This CDR3 is 13 amino acids long. CDR1 and CDR2 (germline): LGHNT, FRNRAP. V lost 2 bases, J lost 3 bases, and 6 bases lay in between. The CDR3 nucleotides read TGTGCTAGTGGTTTGCTGGGGACAGATACGCAGTATTTT. It codes for CASGLLGTDTQYF.

V usage is TRBV6-1 and J usage is TRBJ2-7, with TRBD2 identical over 10 bases. The CDR3 covers 13 residues. The junction had 4 bases not matched to a gene; V was cut back by 5 bases and J by 6 bases. Germline V CDR1 and CDR2: MNHNS, SASEGT. The CDR3 region is CASSWGLAFEQYF. The DNA of the CDR3 is TGTGCCAGCAGTTGGGGACTAGCGTTCGAGCAGTACTTC.

The chain uses TRBV7-8 and TRBJ2-7; 8 nucleotides agree with TRBD2. V gave up 5 bases and J gave up 5 bases; unmatched junction bases: 8. The CDR3 extends over 14 amino acids. The germline V gene encodes CDR1 SGHVS and CDR2 FQNEAQ. This CDR3 reads CASSTGTRGNEQYF. The CDR3 bases are TGTGCCAGCAGCACCGGGACTAGGGGCAACGAGCAGTACTTC.

A remark on this clone: A junction boundary mismatches the germline segment, possibly from a read error. The V and J genes are TRBV7-2 and TRBJ2-3; TRBD1 matches at 8 bases. This CDR3 has 17 residues. CDR1 and CDR2 from the germline V gene are SGHTA and FQGNSA. CDR3 sequence: CASSLDRGAGGRDTQYF. The CDR3 nucleotides read TGTGCCAGCAGTTTAGATAGAGGTGCAGGGGGCAGAGATACGCAGTATTTT. Using reference TRBV7-2 and TRBJ2-3 for the parts outside the CDR3, the full variable domain is GAGVSQSPSNKVTEKGKDVELRCDPISGHTALYWYRQSLGQGLEFLIYFQGNSAPDKSGLPSDRFSAERTGGSVSTLTIQRTQQEDSAVYLCASSLDRGAGGRDTQYFGPGTRLTVL.

The chain carries TRBV18 and TRBJ2-5; TRBD1 aligns across 7 bases. V shed 3 bases, J shed 4 bases, and the junction held 8 bases outside the gene matches. The length of the CDR3 is 15 residues. Germline-derived CDR1 and CDR2 are KGHSH and LQKENI. Here the CDR3 reads CASSPPRGHGETQYF. The CDR3 DNA is TGTGCCAGCTCACCCCCGAGGGGGCATGGAGAGACCCAGTACTTC.

V and J are TRBV5-4 and TRBJ2-7; 7 bases agree with TRBD1. V was clipped by 0 bases and J by 4 bases; unmatched bases: 4. The CDR3 is 14 amino acids. Looked up from germline, CDR1 is SGHNT and CDR2 is YYREEE (reference sequence). CDR3 bases: TGTGCCAGCAGCTTGGGGGGGACAGTATACGAGCAGTACTTC. This encodes CASSLGGTVYEQYF.

This clone came up once. J is TRBJ2-3 and V is TRBV20-1; D unclear. Trimming removed 7 bases from V and 5 bases from J, with 4 bases in between. Germline assignment: CDR1 DFQATT and CDR2 SNEGSKA (reference sequence). The CDR3 is 9 residues long. CDR3 DNA: TGCAGTGATGGAGATACGCAGTATTTT. This encodes CSDGDTQYF.

V usage is TRBV15 and J usage is TRBJ1-6, with D unclear. Trimming left V 1 base short and J 11 bases short, with 24 bases between. The CDR3 is 18 amino acids. Germline CDR1 and CDR2: LNHNV and YYDKDF (reference sequence). The CDR3 loop is CATSRGGSGLRKGPPLHF. In nucleotides, the CDR3 is TGTGCCACCAGCAGAGGTGGGTCGGGTTTAAGGAAAGGGCCACCCCTCCACTTT.

The chain is built from TRBV19 and TRBJ1-1; perhaps TRBD1 as D (5 bases). CDR1 is LNHDA and CDR2 is SQIVND in the germline V gene (reference sequence). Trimming stripped 3 bases from V and 1 base from J, with 9 bases between. This CDR3 contains 14 residues. The DNA of the CDR3 is TGTGCCAGTAGTATCAAGGGACCGAACACTGAAGCTTTCTTT. It codes for CASSIKGPNTEAFF.

This clone was observed a handful of times. The gene calls are TRBV6-1 and TRBJ1-3, with D perhaps TRBD1 (5 bases). The CDR3 sequence is 13 residues long. From germline, CDR1 is MNHNS and CDR2 SASEGT. V was trimmed by 7 bases and J by 5 bases, leaving 12 bases between them. For the CDR3, the DNA is TGTGCCAGCACTCCGCAGGGAAGAAACACCATATATTTT. Translated: CASTPQGRNTIYF.

This clone turned up a few times. The CDR3 loop is CASRAGPYEQYF. The CDR3 DNA reads TGCGCCAGCAGGGCAGGGCCCTACGAGCAGTACTTC. The chain joins TRBV10-1 to TRBJ2-7; perhaps TRBD1 as D (5 bases). V was shortened by 6 bases and J by 2 bases, with 8 bases between the two germline ends. The CDR3 covers 12 residues. CDR1 is WNHNN and CDR2 is SYGVQD in the germline V gene (reference sequence).

The gene calls are TRBV10-2 and TRBJ1-1; 10 bases fit TRBD1. The junction had 8 bases not matched to a gene; V was cut back by 9 bases and J by 4 bases. Per germline, CDR1 WSHSY and CDR2 SAAADI. This CDR3 contains 14 residues. CDR3 sequence reads: CASRDRGGLTEAFF. CDR3 nucleotides: TGCGCCAGTCGGGACAGGGGCGGTCTCACTGAAGCTTTCTTT.

The rearrangement uses TRBV6-5 and TRBJ2-7; D may match TRBD1 or TRBD2 (5 bases each). CDR3 length: 14 residues. The germline V and J ends were trimmed by 7 bases and 2 bases, with 15 bases remaining between them. CDR1 is MNHEY, CDR2 SVGAGI, per germline. This CDR3 reads CASTPGRQAYEQYF. CDR3 bases: TGTGCCAGCACCCCGGGGCGGCAAGCCTACGAGCAGTACTTC.

The chain couples TRBV11-2 to TRBJ1-5; no clear D. V was shortened by 6 bases and J by 1 base, with 13 bases between the two germline ends. The CDR3 spans 15 residues. In germline, CDR1 is SGHAT, CDR2 FQNNGV. CDR3 residues: CASSQGWGSNQPQHF. The DNA of the CDR3 is TGTGCCAGCAGTCAAGGTTGGGGAAGCAATCAGCCCCAGCATTTT. The whole variable domain, filled in from reference TRBV11-2 and TRBJ1-5, reads EAGVAQSPRYKIIEKRQSVAFWCNPISGHATLYWYQQILGQGPKLLIQFQNNGVVDDSQLPKDRFSAERLKGVDSTLKIQPAKLEDSAVYLCASSQGWGSNQPQHFGDGTRLSIL.